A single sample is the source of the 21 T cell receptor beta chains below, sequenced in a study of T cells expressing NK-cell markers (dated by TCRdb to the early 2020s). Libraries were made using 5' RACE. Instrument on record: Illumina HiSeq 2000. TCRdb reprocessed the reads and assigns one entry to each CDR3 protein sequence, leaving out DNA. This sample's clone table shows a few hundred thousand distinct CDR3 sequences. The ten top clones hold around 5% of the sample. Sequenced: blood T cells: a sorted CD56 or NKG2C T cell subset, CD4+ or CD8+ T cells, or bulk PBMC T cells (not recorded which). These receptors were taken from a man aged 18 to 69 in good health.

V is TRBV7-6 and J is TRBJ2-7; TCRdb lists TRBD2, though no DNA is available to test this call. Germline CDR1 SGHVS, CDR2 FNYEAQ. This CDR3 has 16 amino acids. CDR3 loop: CASSLAGTSGYYEQYF.

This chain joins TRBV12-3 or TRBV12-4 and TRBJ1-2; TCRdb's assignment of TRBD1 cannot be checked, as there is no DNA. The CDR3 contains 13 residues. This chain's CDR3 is CASSRTSGFGYTF.

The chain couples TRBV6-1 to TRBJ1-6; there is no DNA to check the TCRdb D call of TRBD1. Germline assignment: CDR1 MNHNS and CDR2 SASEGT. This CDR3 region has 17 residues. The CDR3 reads CASSPLGTGGRNSPLHF.

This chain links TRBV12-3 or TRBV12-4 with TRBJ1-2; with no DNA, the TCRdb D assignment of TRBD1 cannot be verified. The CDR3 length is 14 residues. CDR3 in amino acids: CASRGQGAGYGYTF.

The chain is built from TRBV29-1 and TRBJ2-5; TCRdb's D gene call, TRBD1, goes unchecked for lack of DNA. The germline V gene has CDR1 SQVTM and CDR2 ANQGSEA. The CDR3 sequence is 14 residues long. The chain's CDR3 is CSVGTGTRGETQYF.

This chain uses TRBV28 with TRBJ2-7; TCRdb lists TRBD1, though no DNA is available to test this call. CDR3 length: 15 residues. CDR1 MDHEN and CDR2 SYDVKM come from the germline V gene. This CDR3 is CASTPYPGMGYEQYF.

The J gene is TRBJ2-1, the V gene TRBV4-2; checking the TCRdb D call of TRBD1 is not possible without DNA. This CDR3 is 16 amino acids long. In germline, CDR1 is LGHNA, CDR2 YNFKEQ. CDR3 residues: CASSQVLAGGDNEQFF.

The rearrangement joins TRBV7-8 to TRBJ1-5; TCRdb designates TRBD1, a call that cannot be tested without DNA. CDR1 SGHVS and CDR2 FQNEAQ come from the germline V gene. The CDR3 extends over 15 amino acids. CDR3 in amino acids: CASSRTDYSNQPQHF.

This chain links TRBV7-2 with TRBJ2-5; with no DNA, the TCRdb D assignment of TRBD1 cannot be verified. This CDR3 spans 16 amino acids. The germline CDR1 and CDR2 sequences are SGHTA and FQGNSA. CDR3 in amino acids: CASSLVPGQGGETQYF.

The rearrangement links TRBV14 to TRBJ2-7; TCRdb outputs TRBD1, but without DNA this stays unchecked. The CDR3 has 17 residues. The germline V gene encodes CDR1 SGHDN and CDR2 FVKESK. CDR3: CASSQLQGYSSSYEQYF.

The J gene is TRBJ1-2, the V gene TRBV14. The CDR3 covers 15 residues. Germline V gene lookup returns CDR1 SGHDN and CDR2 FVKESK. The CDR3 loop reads CASSQRQGTSSGYTF.

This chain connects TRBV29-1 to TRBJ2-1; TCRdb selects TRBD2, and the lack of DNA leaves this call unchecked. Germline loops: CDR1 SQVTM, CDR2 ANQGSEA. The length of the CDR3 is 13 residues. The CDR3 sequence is CSGEGAGVREQFF.

CDR3 region: CSARGPNVPGDTQYF. V and J are TRBV20-1 and TRBJ2-3; the D call of TRBD1 rests on TCRdb alone, since no DNA is present to check it. CDR3 length equals 15 residues. Germline V gives CDR1 DFQATT, CDR2 SNEGSKA (reference sequence).

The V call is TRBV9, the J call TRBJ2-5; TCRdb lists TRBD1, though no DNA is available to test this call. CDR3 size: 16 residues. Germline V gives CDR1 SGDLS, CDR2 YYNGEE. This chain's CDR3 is CASSTSLHRGGETQYF. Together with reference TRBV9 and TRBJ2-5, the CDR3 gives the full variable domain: DSGVTQTPKHLITATGQRVTLRCSPRSGDLSVYWYQQSLDQGLQFLIQYYNGEERAKGNILERFSAQQFPDLHSELNLSSLELGDSALYFCASSTSLHRGGETQYFGPGTRLLVL.

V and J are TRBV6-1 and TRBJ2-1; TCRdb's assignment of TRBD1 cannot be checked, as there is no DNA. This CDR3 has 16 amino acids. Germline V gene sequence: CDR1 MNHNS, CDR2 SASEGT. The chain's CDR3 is CASSGAKTGAGDEQFF.

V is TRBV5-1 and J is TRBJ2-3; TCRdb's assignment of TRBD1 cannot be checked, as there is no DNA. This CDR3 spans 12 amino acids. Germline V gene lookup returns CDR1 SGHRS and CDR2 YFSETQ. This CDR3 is CASRGAGDTQYF.

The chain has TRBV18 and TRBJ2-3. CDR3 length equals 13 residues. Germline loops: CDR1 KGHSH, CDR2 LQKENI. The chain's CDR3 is CASSRSDIDTQYF.

The CDR3 spells CAVTSGPYNEQFF. V usage is TRBV10-3 and J usage is TRBJ2-1; TCRdb returns TRBD2, unconfirmable since there is no DNA. The CDR3 loop spans 13 amino acids. The germline V gene has CDR1 ENHRY and CDR2 SYGVKD.

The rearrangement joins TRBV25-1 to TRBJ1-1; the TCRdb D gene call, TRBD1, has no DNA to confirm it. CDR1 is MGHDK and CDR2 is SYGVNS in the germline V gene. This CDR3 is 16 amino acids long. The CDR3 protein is CASSPRTGRRDTEAFF.

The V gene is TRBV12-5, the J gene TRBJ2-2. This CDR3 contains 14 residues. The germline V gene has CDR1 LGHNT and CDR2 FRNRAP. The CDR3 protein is CASGLSHHAGELFF.

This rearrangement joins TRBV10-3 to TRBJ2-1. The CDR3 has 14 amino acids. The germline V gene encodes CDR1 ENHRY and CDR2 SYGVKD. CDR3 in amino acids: CAISDTPRYYEQFF.